One sample yielded the 8 T cell receptor beta chains listed below, sequenced in a study of shared clonotypes between healthy human individuals. Assay used: immunoSEQ multiplex PCR; TCRdb lists only in-frame clones, some missing. The table records over 2 million clones, under 95% of them present only once. The sequenced sample was naive CD4+ T cells from PBMCs. Subset denoted: CD45RA+ positively selected. The receptors derive from a man between 18 and 35 years old in good health. Some clones in this sample may be carry-over from other donors' samples.

This sequence joins TRBV27 and TRBJ2-7; D ambiguous. V lost 6 bases, J lost 4 bases, and 19 bases lay in between. The CDR3 loop spans 15 amino acids. CDR1 is MNHEY, CDR2 SMNVEV, per germline (reference sequence). In DNA form, the CDR3 reads TGTGCCAGCAGCCCCGGGTGGGTCATCGGGTACGAGCAGTACTTC. The encoded protein is CASSPGWVIGYEQYF.

The rearrangement links TRBV18 to TRBJ2-5, with TRBD2 matching 8 bases. CDR1 and CDR2 from the germline V gene are KGHSH and LQKENI. CDR3 size: 15 residues. The V segment lost 3 bases and the J segment 5 bases; nucleotides outside the gene matches: 8. This CDR3 reads CASSPPGTSWETQYF. CDR3 nucleotide sequence: TGTGCCAGCTCACCCCCCGGGACTAGTTGGGAGACCCAGTACTTC.

J is TRBJ1-2 and V is TRBV5-6; the match to TRBD1 covers 7 bases. CDR3 length: 15 residues. After removal of 1 base from V and 8 bases from J, the junction contained 11 bases not matched to a gene. Germline V gene lookup returns CDR1 SGHDT and CDR2 YYEEEE. CDR3 DNA sequence: TGTGCCAGCAGCTTGAGATCGGGACAGTGGCGAGGCTACACCTTC. Amino acids: CASSLRSGQWRGYTF.

The gene calls are TRBV29-1 and TRBJ2-3; D unresolved. The CDR3 loop spans 14 amino acids. The germline V gene has CDR1 SQVTM and CDR2 ANQGSEA. The V end was cut by 0 bases, the J end by 0 bases, with 7 bases between. The CDR3 sequence is CSVEELASTDTQYF. CDR3 coding DNA: TGCAGCGTTGAAGAGTTAGCTAGCACAGATACGCAGTATTTT.

The chain has TRBV5-4 and TRBJ2-3, with D hard to call. The CDR3 length is 15 residues. Germline assignment: CDR1 SGHNT and CDR2 YYREEE (reference sequence). V was trimmed by 4 bases and J by 2 bases, leaving 14 bases between them. Written as DNA, the CDR3 is TGTGCCAGCAGCCCCTCGACGGTGACCACAGATACGCAGTATTTT. It yields the protein CASSPSTVTTDTQYF.

The V gene is TRBV28, the J gene TRBJ2-3, with D perhaps TRBD1 or TRBD2 (6 bases each). Looked up from germline, CDR1 is MDHEN and CDR2 is SYDVKM. The V end lost 3 bases, the J end lost 4 bases, and 14 bases lay between the germline ends. CDR3 length: 15 amino acids. Here the CDR3 reads CASSFRRGWSDTQYF. In DNA form, the CDR3 reads TGTGCCAGCAGTTTTCGGAGGGGGTGGTCAGATACGCAGTATTTT. The full variable domain, completed using reference TRBV28 and TRBJ2-3, is DVKVTQSSRYLVKRTGEKVFLECVQDMDHENMFWYRQDPGLGLRLIYFSYDVKMKEKGDIPEGYSVSREKKERFSLILESASTNQTSMYLCASSFRRGWSDTQYFGPGTRLTVL.

The rearrangement uses TRBV7-2 and TRBJ1-1, with a possible D match to TRBD1 (5 bases). The length of the CDR3 is 15 residues. Germline-derived CDR1 and CDR2 are SGHTA and FQGNSA. Deletions cut 2 bases from V and 1 base from J, with 11 bases between. The CDR3 is CASSLSGTGNTEAFF. CDR3 coding DNA: TGTGCCAGCAGCTTATCCGGGACGGGGAACACTGAAGCTTTCTTT.

This clone was detected a few times. The V call is TRBV5-4, the J call TRBJ1-5; the D is unclear. CDR3 length: 14 residues. Germline V lookup: CDR1 SGHNT, CDR2 YYREEE (reference sequence). The ends were cut back, 1 base at V and 8 bases at J, with 13 bases in the middle. CDR3 sequence reads: CASSLKGRSEPQHF. CDR3 bases: TGTGCCAGCAGCTTGAAAGGCAGGTCGGAGCCCCAGCATTTT.